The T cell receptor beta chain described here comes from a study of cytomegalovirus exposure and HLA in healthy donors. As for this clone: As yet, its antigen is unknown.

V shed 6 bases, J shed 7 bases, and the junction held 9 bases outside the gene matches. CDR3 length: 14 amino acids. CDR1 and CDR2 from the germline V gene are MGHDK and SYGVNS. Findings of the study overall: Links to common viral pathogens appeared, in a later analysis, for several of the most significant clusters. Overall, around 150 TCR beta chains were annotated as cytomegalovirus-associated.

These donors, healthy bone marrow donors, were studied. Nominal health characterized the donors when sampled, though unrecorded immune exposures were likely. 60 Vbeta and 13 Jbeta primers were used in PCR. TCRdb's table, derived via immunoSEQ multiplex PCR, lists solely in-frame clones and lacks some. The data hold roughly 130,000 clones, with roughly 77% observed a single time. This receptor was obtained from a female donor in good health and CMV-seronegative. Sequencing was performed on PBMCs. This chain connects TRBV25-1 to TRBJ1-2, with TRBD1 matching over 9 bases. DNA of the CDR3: TGTGCCAGCAGCGCGCCGGGACAGGGATCTGGCTACACCTTC. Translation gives CASSAPGQGSGYTF.